This TCR beta chain comes out of a study of cytomegalovirus exposure and HLA in healthy donors. PCR involved 60 Vbeta and 13 Jbeta primers. Assay used: immunoSEQ multiplex PCR; TCRdb lists only in-frame clones, some missing. The data hold 70,000 to 95,000 clones, with less than 75% observed a single time. Per germline, CDR1 SQVTM and CDR2 ANQGSEA. The V gene lost 0 bases and the J gene lost 7 bases, with 16 bases spanning the gap. This CDR3 spans 14 amino acids. This clone was detected once. Its antigen remains unknown. Study findings and constraints: A later analysis by the authors found several of the most significant clusters apparently linked to common viral pathogens. Immune exposure was documented only through CMV serostatus.

The receptor was isolated from a woman in her twenties or thirties in good health and CMV-seropositive. Sequenced: PBMCs. The chain carries TRBV29-1 and TRBJ2-7; D unclear. The CDR3 DNA is TGCAGCGTTGAAGATCCCTCCACCGGGTGGGAGCAGTACTTC. Translating gives CSVEDPSTGWEQYF.